Below, 5 T cell receptor beta chains from the same sample are listed, as sequenced in a study of CD8 T cells in Susac syndrome. The RNA input was roughly 0.45 to 1 ug, and it was reverse transcribed with random hexamers. TCRdb re-called the immunoSEQ multiplex PCR reads with MiXCR, one entry per CDR3 protein. The sample records 170,000 or so distinct CDR3 sequences, approximately 93% being singletons. The sample was CD4+ T cells from PBMCs. The receptors derive from a human donor with multiple sclerosis.

V is TRBV6-5 and J is TRBJ2-3; tentative D call: TRBD2 (6 bases). There are 13 residues in the CDR3. Germline values: CDR1 MNHEY, CDR2 SVGAGI. V shed 6 bases and J shed 4 bases, with 11 bases lying between them. The CDR3 region has the DNA TGTGCCAGCAGGGACGGAGGGGCAGATACGCAGTATTTT. It is translated as CASRDGGADTQYF.

The chain joins TRBV6-6 to TRBJ2-3; D uncertain. V was trimmed by 5 bases and J by 1 base, leaving 13 bases between them. Germline CDR1 is MNHNY and CDR2 is SVGAGI (reference sequence). This CDR3 is 15 amino acids long. CDR3 protein: CASSPTSWGTDTQYF. The CDR3 DNA reads TGTGCCAGCAGTCCCACCTCCTGGGGCACAGATACGCAGTATTTT.

The CDR3 here is CSASLKISYNEQFF. CDR3 in DNA: TGCAGTGCCTCTCTAAAGATCTCCTACAATGAGCAGTTCTTC. The V and J genes are TRBV20-1 and TRBJ2-1, with unresolved D. This CDR3 contains 14 residues. CDR1 and CDR2 from the germline V gene are DFQATT and SNEGSKA (reference sequence). Trimming took 6 bases from V and 0 from J, leaving 12 bases between them.

The gene calls are TRBV7-2 and TRBJ2-5; TRBD2 matches 7 bases. The CDR3 contains 14 residues. Unmatched junction bases numbered 3, after V lost 2 bases and J lost 3 bases. Germline loops: CDR1 SGHTA, CDR2 FQGNSA. The CDR3 nucleotides read TGTGCCAGCAGCTTATCTAGCGGAAAAGAGACCCAGTACTTC. The encoded protein is CASSLSSGKETQYF.

There are a few counts of this clonotype. The chain carries TRBV5-4 and TRBJ2-7, with 7 bases that match TRBD2. The CDR3 runs 15 residues. Germline CDR1 reads SGHNT; CDR2 reads YYREEE (reference sequence). V was pared by 0 bases and J by 1 base, with 4 bases of the junction left unmatched. CDR3 protein: CASSLGASGSYEQYF. In nucleotides, the CDR3 is TGTGCCAGCAGCTTGGGAGCTAGCGGATCCTACGAGCAGTACTTC. The variable domain in full, with the rest retrieved from reference TRBV5-4 and TRBJ2-7, is ETGVTQSPTHLIKTRGQQVTLRCSSQSGHNTVSWYQQALGQGPQFIFQYYREEENGRGNFPPRFSGLQFPNYSSELNVNALELDDSALYLCASSLGASGSYEQYFGPGTRLTVT.